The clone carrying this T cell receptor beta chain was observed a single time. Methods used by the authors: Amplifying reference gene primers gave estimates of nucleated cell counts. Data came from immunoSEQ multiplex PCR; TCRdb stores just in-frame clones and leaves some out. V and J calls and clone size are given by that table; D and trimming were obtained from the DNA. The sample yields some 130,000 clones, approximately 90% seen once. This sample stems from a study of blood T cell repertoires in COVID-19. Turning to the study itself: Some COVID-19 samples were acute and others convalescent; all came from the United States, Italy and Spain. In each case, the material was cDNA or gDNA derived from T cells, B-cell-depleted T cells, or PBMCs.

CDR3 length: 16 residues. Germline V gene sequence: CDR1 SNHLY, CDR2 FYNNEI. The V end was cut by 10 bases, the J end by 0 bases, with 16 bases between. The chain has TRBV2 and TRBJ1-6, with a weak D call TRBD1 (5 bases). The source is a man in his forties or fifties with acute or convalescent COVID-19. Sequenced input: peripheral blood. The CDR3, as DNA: TGTGCCACCCGCCTGGGAGGGGTCTCCTATAATTCACCCCTCCACTTT. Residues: CATRLGGVSYNSPLHF.